This TCR beta chain is from a study of HIV-infected patients and healthy controls. cDNA was made from about 510 ng RNA using alpha and beta constant primers. Each of the alpha and beta chains got its own library through chain-specific third strand synthesis with indices. TCRdb re-called the 5' RACE reads through MiXCR, storing one row per CDR3 protein. The sample contains about 10,000 distinct CDR3 sequences, 5.5% to 7% of which appear only once. Roughly three months, about 14 weeks, into antiretroviral therapy, follow-up blood was collected. No cell fractionation was done, so the repertoire covers all unsorted peripheral blood T cells. RNA came from under 3 ml of peripheral blood. Sequenced here: blood, sampled during antiretroviral therapy. The TCR sequence derives from an adult with HIV infection. The donor label of this sample is uncertain.

The CDR3 DNA reads as TGCGCCAGCAGCCAAAGACAGGCAGATGGCTACACCTTC. It codes for CASSQRQADGYTF. The rearrangement links TRBV4-3 to TRBJ1-2, with D perhaps matching TRBD1 (6 bases). The CDR3 has 13 residues. In germline, CDR1 is LGHNA, CDR2 YSLEER. The ends were cut back, 2 bases at V and 6 bases at J, with 10 bases in the middle.